The present T cell receptor (beta chain) was sequenced within a study of shared clonotypes between healthy human individuals. Study-wide results and limits: With few donors, the genetic and exposure-history diversity represented was limited.

Repertoires were generated with immunoSEQ multiplex PCR, while TCRdb's copy carries only in-frame clones and drops some. The sample includes some 510,000 clones, approximately 79% of them seen just once. About this clone itself: Its antigen is not identified.

None of the donors, who were healthy HIV-negative adults, had recently had acute infections or vaccinations. The ends lost 3 bases at V and 5 bases at J; junction bases unmatched: 4. Germline CDR1 GTSNPN, CDR2 SVGIG (reference sequence). This CDR3 region has 13 residues. The chain is built from TRBV30 and TRBJ2-7, with 10 bases that match TRBD1. The source of this sequence is a woman aged 40 to 50 in good health. Some clones in this sample may be carry-over from other donors' samples. Source material: PBMCs. The CDR3 nucleotides are TGTGCCTGGAGGGGACAGGGGTTGAACGAGCAGTACTTC. Protein sequence: CAWRGQGLNEQYF.